The 24 T cell receptor beta chains below all came from one sample that was sequenced in a study of graft-versus-host responses after intestinal transplantation. Generated by immunoSEQ multiplex PCR, the TCRdb table keeps only in-frame clones and is missing some. This sample has some 96,000 clones, with approximately 92% found just once. The source was PBMCs, collected approximately 420 days after intestinal transplant. The receptors originated from a human patient who received an intestinal transplant, so some T cells may come from the graft donor.

The rearrangement uses TRBV19 and TRBJ1-2, with D tentatively TRBD1 (5 bases). Trimming took 9 bases from V and 6 from J, leaving 8 bases between them. Germline assignment: CDR1 LNHDA and CDR2 SQIVND (reference sequence). The CDR3 is 10 amino acids. CDR3 DNA: TGTGCCAGCGGGGCCCATGGCTACACCTTC. Its protein product is CASGAHGYTF.

The chain is built from TRBV9 and TRBJ2-7; D perhaps matches TRBD2 (6 bases). This CDR3 is 15 amino acids long. Deletions cut 0 bases from V and 1 base from J, with 11 bases between. Germline CDR1 SGDLS, CDR2 YYNGEE. The CDR3 here is CASSVAEGLSYEQYF. The DNA for the CDR3 is TGTGCCAGCAGCGTAGCGGAGGGATTATCCTACGAGCAGTACTTC.

The chain has TRBV5-1 and TRBJ1-3; 7 bases map to TRBD1. In germline, CDR1 is SGHRS, CDR2 YFSETQ. The CDR3 is made up of 17 amino acids. V trimming: 4 bases; J trimming: 1 base; junction bases outside the gene matches: 11. The CDR3 bases are TGCGCCAGCAGCCCGGACAGGTGGGGACAATCTGGAAACACCATATATTTT. This encodes CASSPDRWGQSGNTIYF. The full variable domain, in which reference TRBV5-1 and TRBJ1-3 provide the parts outside the CDR3, is KAGVTQTPRYLIKTRGQQVTLSCSPISGHRSVSWYQQTPGQGLQFLFEYFSETQRNKGNFPGRFSGRQFSNSRSEMNVSTLELGDSALYLCASSPDRWGQSGNTIYFGEGSWLTVV.

The chain recombines TRBV7-8 with TRBJ2-7; 9 bases line up with TRBD1. The CDR3 is 16 residues long. The ends lost 3 bases at V and 0 bases at J; junction bases unmatched: 6. Germline V lookup: CDR1 SGHVS, CDR2 FQNEAQ. The CDR3 DNA is TGTGCCAGCAGCTTTAGGGGGACAGGGAGCTCCTACGAGCAGTACTTC. Translated: CASSFRGTGSSYEQYF.

This clone was seen just once. The rearrangement uses TRBV7-3 and TRBJ2-3, with 8 bases aligning to TRBD2. The CDR3 consists of 15 residues. The germline gives CDR1 SGHTA, CDR2 FQGTGA. V was clipped by 5 bases and J by 3 bases; unmatched bases: 7. CDR3 loop: CASSNGGRRTDTQYF. The DNA for the CDR3 is TGTGCCAGCAGCAACGGCGGGAGGAGGACAGATACGCAGTATTTT.

This chain joins TRBV9 and TRBJ2-1; 8 bases are shared with TRBD2. V was clipped by 4 bases and J by 7 bases; unmatched bases: 10. The CDR3 runs to 15 residues. Germline values: CDR1 SGDLS, CDR2 YYNGEE. The CDR3 sequence is CASSSTGGPINEQFF. The CDR3, as DNA: TGTGCCAGCAGCTCGACGGGGGGGCCGATTAATGAGCAGTTCTTC. The full variable domain, in which reference TRBV9 and TRBJ2-1 provide the parts outside the CDR3, is DSGVTQTPKHLITATGQRVTLRCSPRSGDLSVYWYQQSLDQGLQFLIQYYNGEERAKGNILERFSAQQFPDLHSELNLSSLELGDSALYFCASSSTGGPINEQFFGPGTRLTVL.

The chain combines TRBV11-2 with TRBJ1-5; 7 bases align to TRBD1. Trimming removed 4 bases from V and 6 bases from J; junction bases left unmatched: 9. There are 15 residues in the CDR3. Germline assignment: CDR1 SGHAT and CDR2 FQNNGV. The CDR3 loop is CASSSQGDRGQPQHF. CDR3 coding DNA: TGTGCCAGCAGCTCTCAGGGGGACCGTGGTCAGCCCCAGCATTTT.

The chain combines TRBV7-6 with TRBJ1-1; the match to TRBD1 covers 8 bases. From germline, CDR1 is SGHVS and CDR2 FNYEAQ. The CDR3 totals 14 residues. J was trimmed by 4 bases and V by 2 bases; bases with no gene match: 3. The chain's CDR3 is CASSLTGGGTEAFF. The CDR3 nucleotides read TGTGCCAGCAGCTTAACAGGGGGTGGCACTGAAGCTTTCTTT.

The chain joins TRBV4-2 to TRBJ2-5, with D possibly being TRBD2 (5 bases). V lost 1 base to trimming and J lost 2 bases, with 14 bases between them. Germline V CDR1 and CDR2: LGHNA, YNFKEQ. The CDR3 has 16 amino acids. The CDR3 nucleotides read TGTGCCAGCAGCCAAGGGGGTAAGCGGTCGCAAGAGACCCAGTACTTC. Its protein product is CASSQGGKRSQETQYF.

The chain joins TRBV13 to TRBJ1-2, with D possibly TRBD1 on 5 matching bases. Germline V lookup: CDR1 PRHDT, CDR2 FYEKMQ (reference sequence). Trimming removed 1 base from V and 1 base from J, with 13 bases in between. This CDR3 comprises 16 residues. The CDR3 DNA sequence: TGTGCCAGCAGCTTAGAGCCAAGACAGTTTAACTATGGCTACACCTTC. It translates to CASSLEPRQFNYGYTF.

This clone was picked up one time. In nucleotides, the CDR3 is TGTGCCAGCAGCTTAGCACAGGTCTCCTACGAGCAGTACTTC. It translates to CASSLAQVSYEQYF. This chain links TRBV7-9 with TRBJ2-7, with D perhaps matching TRBD1 (5 bases). The germline CDR1 and CDR2 sequences are SEHNR and FQNEAQ (reference sequence). V was shortened by 0 bases and J by 0 bases, with 6 bases between the two germline ends. This CDR3 comprises 14 residues.

This clone has only a few counts. The chain combines TRBV6-6 with TRBJ2-5, with a possible D match to TRBD2 (6 bases). Germline CDR1 MNHNY, CDR2 SVGAGI (reference sequence). Trimming shortened V by 5 bases and J by 5 bases, and 12 bases separated the two germline ends. The CDR3 runs to 13 residues. CDR3 DNA sequence: TGTGCCAGCAGTCAGCTAGCGCGGGAGACCCAGTACTTC. As protein: CASSQLARETQYF.

This rearrangement joins TRBV13 to TRBJ2-1, with 8 bases fitting TRBD1. After removal of 0 bases from V and 7 bases from J, the junction contained 8 bases not matched to a gene. The CDR3 runs to 16 residues. CDR1 is PRHDT, CDR2 FYEKMQ, per germline (reference sequence). The CDR3 sequence: CASSLGWQGARNEQFF. The CDR3 DNA reads TGTGCCAGCAGCTTAGGTTGGCAGGGGGCGAGGAATGAGCAGTTCTTC.

This chain joins TRBV9 and TRBJ1-1; no clear D gene. This CDR3 comprises 14 residues. Germline loops: CDR1 SGDLS, CDR2 YYNGEE. V shed 4 bases and J shed 4 bases, with 14 bases lying between them. CDR3 bases: TGTGCCAGCAGCCCCGGAGGCCTCACCACTGAAGCTTTCTTT. It encodes CASSPGGLTTEAFF. The whole variable domain, filled in from reference TRBV9 and TRBJ1-1, reads DSGVTQTPKHLITATGQRVTLRCSPRSGDLSVYWYQQSLDQGLQFLIQYYNGEERAKGNILERFSAQQFPDLHSELNLSSLELGDSALYFCASSPGGLTTEAFFGQGTRLTVV.

The gene calls are TRBV13 and TRBJ2-7, with D perhaps TRBD1 or TRBD2 (5 bases each). The germline CDR1 and CDR2 sequences are PRHDT and FYEKMQ (reference sequence). V gave up 4 bases and J gave up 4 bases, with 14 bases separating them. The CDR3 has 14 amino acids. CDR3 in DNA: TGTGCCAGCAGCTCGAGGGGCCAGGTATACGAGCAGTACTTC. It codes for CASSSRGQVYEQYF.

The chain employs TRBV6-1 and TRBJ2-7; D ambiguous. Deletions cut 7 bases from V and 4 bases from J, with 11 bases between. CDR1 and CDR2 (germline): MNHNS, SASEGT. This CDR3 spans 12 amino acids. CDR3 loop: CASTPNGYEQYF. The CDR3 coding sequence is TGTGCCAGCACCCCGAATGGGTACGAGCAGTACTTC.

The chain uses TRBV29-1 and TRBJ2-1, with 7 bases that match TRBD2. V lost 7 bases and J lost 13; bases outside the gene matches: 13. This CDR3 has 12 amino acids. CDR1 SQVTM and CDR2 ANQGSEA come from the germline V gene. The CDR3 nucleotides read TGCAGCGCCGCCATGTGGGCGGGGGAACAGTTCTTC. This encodes CSAAMWAGEQFF.

The genes are TRBV11-2 and TRBJ1-2; 9 nucleotides align to TRBD1. The CDR3 totals 14 residues. In germline, CDR1 is SGHAT, CDR2 FQNNGV. With 4 bases clipped from V and 6 bases from J, the junction kept 6 bases outside the gene matches. As DNA, the CDR3 is TGTGCCAGCAGCTCCCCCGGGACAGGGAATGGCTACACCTTC. This codes for CASSSPGTGNGYTF.

The chain employs TRBV9 and TRBJ1-5; D is uncertain. The V end was cut by 0 bases, the J end by 5 bases, with 12 bases between. There are 15 residues in the CDR3. The V gene's germline CDR1 is SGDLS and CDR2 YYNGEE. As DNA, the CDR3 is TGTGCCAGCAGCGTAGGAGTAGGGAGCGATCAGCCCCAGCATTTT. Its translation is CASSVGVGSDQPQHF.

This clone turned up a few times. This chain uses TRBV18 with TRBJ1-5; D is possibly TRBD1 (5 bases). The germline V and J ends were trimmed by 4 bases and 0 bases, with 19 bases remaining between them. The germline V gene encodes CDR1 KGHSH and CDR2 LQKENI. The CDR3 has 18 amino acids. The CDR3 loop reads CASSLNGETVYSNQPQHF. CDR3 nucleotides: TGTGCCAGCTCACTCAATGGGGAGACAGTCTATAGCAATCAGCCCCAGCATTTT.

This clone occurred once. V and J are TRBV5-6 and TRBJ2-7; a weak D match, TRBD2 (6 bases). Per the germline V gene, CDR1 is SGHDT and CDR2 is YYEEEE. The CDR3 sequence is 17 residues long. V lost 4 bases, J lost 5 bases, and 25 bases lay in between. CDR3 sequence: CASSPHGGPPGFHEQYF. The CDR3 DNA is TGTGCCAGCAGCCCACACGGAGGGCCACCCGGGTTCCACGAGCAGTACTTC. Together with reference TRBV5-6 and TRBJ2-7, the CDR3 gives the full variable domain: DAGVTQSPTHLIKTRGQQVTLRCSPKSGHDTVSWYQQALGQGPQFIFQYYEEEERQRGNFPDRFSGHQFPNYSSELNVNALLLGDSALYLCASSPHGGPPGFHEQYFGPGTRLTVT.

The sample holds one count of this clone. This rearrangement joins TRBV4-1 to TRBJ2-5; possibly TRBD1 or TRBD2 for D (5 bases each). The germline gives CDR1 MGHRA, CDR2 YSYEKL. CDR3 length equals 16 residues. V lost 0 bases, J lost 3 bases, and 14 bases lay in between. The CDR3 DNA sequence: TGCGCCAGCAGCCAAGAGGGACCTTTTAGAGAAGAGACCCAGTACTTC. Translation: CASSQEGPFREETQYF.

As for this clone: Germline and junction disagree at one end, which may indicate a read error. The chain joins TRBV10-3 to TRBJ2-5; 10 bases line up with TRBD1. The CDR3 extends over 13 amino acids. Germline CDR1 and CDR2: ENHRY and SYGVKD. CDR3 residues: CAPTGGGGEAQYF. DNA of the CDR3: TGTGCCCCGACAGGGGGCGGTGGAGAGGCCCAGTACTTC.

The rearrangement links TRBV2 to TRBJ1-1; 8 bases line up with TRBD1. Looked up from germline, CDR1 is SNHLY and CDR2 is FYNNEI. This CDR3 contains 14 residues. Trimming cost V 7 bases and J 5 bases; bases outside gene matches: 9. The CDR3 sequence: CASMMTGAVTEAFF. Written as DNA, the CDR3 is TGTGCCAGCATGATGACAGGGGCGGTTACTGAAGCTTTCTTT.